This TCR beta chain was retrieved from a study of blood T cell repertoires in COVID-19. Turning to the study itself: Samples representing acute and convalescent COVID-19 were sourced from the United States, Italy and Spain.

This table comes from immunoSEQ multiplex PCR, and its TCRdb copy is limited to in-frame clones, with some not included. The table has around 280,000 clones, nearly 90% seen once; the top ten hold roughly 1.6%. From germline, CDR1 is DFQATT and CDR2 SNEGSKA (reference sequence). The CDR3 has 13 residues. V lost 3 bases to trimming and J lost 7 bases; unmatched junction nucleotides: 3. The clonotype was recovered from a woman aged 18-29 years with acute COVID-19. The chain uses TRBV20-1 and TRBJ2-1; TRBD1 matches at 10 bases. The material sequenced was PBMCs or T cells enriched from blood (not recorded which). CDR3 bases: TGCAGTGCTAGTAGGACAGGGGGTAATGAGCAGTTCTTC. Amino acids: CSASRTGGNEQFF.